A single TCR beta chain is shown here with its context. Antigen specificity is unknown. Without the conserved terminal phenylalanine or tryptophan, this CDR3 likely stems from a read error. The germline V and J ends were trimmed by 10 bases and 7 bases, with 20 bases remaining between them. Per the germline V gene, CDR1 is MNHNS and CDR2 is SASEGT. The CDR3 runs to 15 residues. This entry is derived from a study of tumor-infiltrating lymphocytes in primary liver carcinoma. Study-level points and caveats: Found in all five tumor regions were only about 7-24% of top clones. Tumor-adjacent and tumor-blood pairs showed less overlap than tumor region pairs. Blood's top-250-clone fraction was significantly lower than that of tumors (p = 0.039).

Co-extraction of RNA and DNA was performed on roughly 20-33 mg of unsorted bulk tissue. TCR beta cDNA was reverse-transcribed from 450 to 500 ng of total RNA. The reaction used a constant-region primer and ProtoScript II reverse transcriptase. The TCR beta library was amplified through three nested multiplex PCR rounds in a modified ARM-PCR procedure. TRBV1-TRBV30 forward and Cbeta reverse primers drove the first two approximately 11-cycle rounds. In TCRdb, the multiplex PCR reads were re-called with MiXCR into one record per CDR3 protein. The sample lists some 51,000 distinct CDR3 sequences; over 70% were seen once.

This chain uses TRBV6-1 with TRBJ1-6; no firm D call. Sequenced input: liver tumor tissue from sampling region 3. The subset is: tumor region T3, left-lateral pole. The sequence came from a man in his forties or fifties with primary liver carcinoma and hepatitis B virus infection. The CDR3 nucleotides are TGTGCCACAACCCCCCAACAGAGCGGAAATTCACCCCTCCACTCT. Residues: CATTPQQSGNSPLHS.